This T cell receptor (beta chain) is from a study of blood T cells in healthy people across ages (dated by TCRdb to between 2015 and 2016). Concerning the study at large: Template switching captured roughly one uniquely barcoded TCR beta cDNA molecule per two T cells in model experiments. To track age-related changes in TCR beta repertoire diversity, the study relied on deep sequencing normalized with unique cDNA molecular identifiers. The donors were split into four age groups: young (average roughly 15 years), middle-aged (39), aged (over 55) and long-lived (roughly 86). To avoid experimental bias, donors of different ages were distributed randomly across sequencing lanes. Two additional independent replicas of 1 million unique cDNA reads from the same blood draw were analyzed for two donors (one aged 18 to 30 and one aged 80 or older).

The approximately 39 donors, aged about 6 to 95 years, were systemically healthy Caucasian individuals from Russia. About 9.8 milliliters of peripheral blood were drawn from each donor into EDTA-treated Vacutainer tubes. Ficoll-Paque density-gradient centrifugation was used to isolate PBMCs, with at least 7 million per sample. Trizol reagent was used to extract total RNA from PBMCs, with at least 5 micrograms per sample. Naive CD45RAhigh/CD27high T cell percentages were measured by flow cytometry on a PBMC aliquot from every donor. Unmatched junction bases come to 5, with V trimmed by 0 bases and J by 0 bases. The germline V gene specifies LGHNA as CDR1 and YSLEER as CDR2. Taken from cysteine to phenylalanine, the CDR3 has 19 residues. CDR3 DNA is the only sequence kept; it has 57 bases, read in frame from the first base. Concerning this clonotype itself: What this receptor recognizes is not known. It has no much larger one-base neighbor in the sample; base qualities were not kept.

Receptors were amplified or captured by 5' RACE. This sample was sequenced with an Illumina HiSeq 2500. A second PCR of about 7 to 12 cycles was performed with a sample-barcoded 5' primer and a J-beta primer mix. A unique molecular identifier was introduced onto each TCR beta cDNA molecule by a template-switch 5' adaptor carrying 12 random nucleotides. Each sample yielded at least 3 million CDR3-containing paired-end reads. First-strand cDNA was synthesized from all RNA with the Mint cDNA synthesis kit, primed by a TRBC-specific oligonucleotide. Following uracil-DNA glycosylase treatment, all cDNA underwent a first 18-cycle PCR with the universal primers M1SS and BC2_uni_R. The paper's data handling went like this. Normalization of each sample was performed by random selection of 1 million high-quality reads, each carrying a distinct molecular identifier. Reads with shared molecular identifiers were discarded instead of being binned into consensus sequences. MiTCR, with a Q25 quality threshold and the strictest error-elimination algorithm, was used for CDR3 identification, clonotype clustering and error correction. A nonparametric unseen species model with Euler transformation was used to estimate a lower bound on total TCR beta diversity. TCRdb applied fastp at Q25 and MiXCR to the public reads, then kept only in-frame beta chains. CDR3 protein sequences are deduplicated, and each keeps its most common genes and DNA. The V and J calls and clone size are TCRdb's, not the authors'. A total of about 1.8 million distinct CDR3 sequences appear in this sample, less than 50% of them only once. The top ten clonotypes cover approximately 2% of the sample.

General conclusions and limits of the study: Estimates of total diversity based on one million sequenced T cells were regarded as lower bounds and as underestimates. The percentage of naive T cells measured by flow cytometry correlated strongly with observed TCR beta diversity. As age increased, observed TCR beta diversity per million T cells dropped in a roughly linear way, and a significant reduction was already evident by age 40. Donor CMV infection status was unknown, potentially confounding age-related changes in expanded clonotypes. Bulk unsorted PBMC profiling prevented conclusive comparison of naive and antigen-experienced compartments. Compared with the aged group, the long-lived group had more naive CD4+ T cells, fewer expanded clones and increased TCR diversity, a pattern suggesting age selection.

This receptor chain uses TRBV4-3 and TRBJ2-1; the junction holds 13 bases that match TRBD2. Material for sequencing was blood. The clonotype was recovered from a woman aged 40 to 50 in good health. The nucleotide sequence reads TGCGCCAGCAGCCAAGATAGGGGACTAGCGGGGAGCTCCTACAATGAGCAGTTCTTC. Translated, this is CASSQDRGLAGSSYNEQFF.